One sample yielded the 8 T cell receptor beta chains listed below, sequenced in a study of cytomegalovirus exposure and HLA in healthy donors (dated by TCRdb to 2017 to 2019). Library preparation was by the immunoSEQ multiplex PCR assay. For the multiplex PCR, a mixture combining 60 forward primers for TCR Vbeta segments and 13 reverse primers for TCR Jbeta segments was used. In its TCRdb copy, this immuneACCESS table keeps in-frame sequences only and misses some clones. Where compared with another copy, unresolved V genes explain less than half of these, and the others have no known cause. The sample profile shows 90,000 to 120,000 clones; about 81% of them were found once. Under 3.5% of the sample lies in the top ten. Sequenced material: PBMCs. These receptors came from a man younger than 45 in good health and CMV-seropositive.

The chain has TRBV14 and TRBJ2-5; D is possibly TRBD1 (6 bases). The germline V gene encodes CDR1 SGHDN and CDR2 FVKESK. V was shortened by 4 bases and J by 0 bases, with 12 bases between the two germline ends. This CDR3 has 15 residues. The CDR3 protein is CASSRTEWYQETQYF. The CDR3 region has the DNA TGTGCCAGCAGCCGGACAGAATGGTACCAAGAGACCCAGTACTTC.

This clone was found a few times. The chain employs TRBV2 and TRBJ2-7, with 8 nucleotides matching TRBD2. The CDR3 has 15 amino acids. Germline values: CDR1 SNHLY, CDR2 FYNNEI. After removal of 8 bases from V and 3 bases from J, the junction contained 12 bases not matched to a gene. CDR3 bases: TGTGCCAGCGGGGAGGGTGCGGGGGGCGGCTACGAGCAGTACTTC. It specifies CASGEGAGGGYEQYF.

CDR3 loop: CASRLQGPSYGYTF. The CDR3 coding sequence is TGTGCCAGCAGGCTACAGGGGCCGTCCTATGGCTACACCTTC. The rearrangement uses TRBV2 and TRBJ1-2, with 7 bases fitting TRBD1. The CDR3 extends over 14 amino acids. V shed 6 bases and J 4 bases; nucleotides not matched to a gene: 8. The germline CDR1 and CDR2 sequences are SNHLY and FYNNEI. Together with reference TRBV2 and TRBJ1-2, the CDR3 gives the full variable domain: EPEVTQTPSHQVTQMGQEVILRCVPISNHLYFYWYRQILGQKVEFLVSFYNNEISEKSEIFDDQFSVERPDGSNFTLKIRSTKLEDSAMYFCASRLQGPSYGYTFGSGTRLTVV.

This clone was seen once. The rearrangement joins TRBV7-3 to TRBJ2-5; no reliable D call. CDR3 length equals 13 residues. V was clipped by 5 bases and J by 5 bases, with 12 bases between them. The V gene's germline CDR1 is SGHTA and CDR2 FQGTGA. The chain's CDR3 is CASSESQRETQYF. The DNA of the CDR3 is TGTGCCAGCAGCGAATCCCAGAGGGAGACCCAGTACTTC.

The chain links TRBV11-3 to TRBJ2-7; 7 bases match TRBD2. The germline V gene has CDR1 SGHNT and CDR2 YENEEA. The CDR3 is 13 amino acids. V lost 0 bases to trimming and J lost 11 bases; unmatched junction nucleotides: 7. The DNA of the CDR3 is TGTGCCAGCAGCTTAGATGAAAGGGAGGGAAAGTACTTC. It specifies CASSLDEREGKYF.

For this clone: The junction departs from germline at one end; a sequencing error may be responsible. Additional DNA sequences in this sample encode the identical CDR3. This chain joins TRBV11-3 and TRBJ2-7; TRBD2 matches 12 bases. Germline V lookup: CDR1 SGHNT, CDR2 YENEEA. The CDR3 sequence is 15 residues long. The DNA for the CDR3 is TGTGCTAGCAGCCTACTAGCGGGGGGCTCACGGGAGCAGTACTTC. Protein: CASSLLAGGSREQYF.

The gene calls are TRBV7-8 and TRBJ2-5; D is uncertain. Deletions cut 3 bases from V and 5 bases from J, with 19 bases between. CDR1 SGHVS and CDR2 FQNEAQ come from the germline V gene. The CDR3 extends over 16 amino acids. The CDR3 DNA reads TGTGCCAGCAGCTTTGTGGCCCCCGAGCGAACGGAGACCCAGTACTTC. Encoded protein: CASSFVAPERTETQYF.

The rearrangement joins TRBV25-1 to TRBJ2-5; D gene unclear. V lost 1 base and J 5 bases, leaving 8 bases between the germline ends. This CDR3 has 13 residues. CDR1 is MGHDK, CDR2 SYGVNS, per germline. This CDR3 reads CASSEWQFETQYF. The CDR3 DNA reads as TGTGCCAGCAGTGAATGGCAGTTTGAGACCCAGTACTTC.